This T cell receptor beta chain was recovered during a study of blood T cell repertoires in COVID-19. As for the study in general: The origin of the acute and convalescent COVID-19 samples was the United States, Italy and Spain. T cells, B-cell-depleted T cells, or PBMCs supplied cDNA or gDNA.

Under the authors' procedure: Reference gene primer amplification yielded estimated nucleated cell counts. Repertoires were generated with immunoSEQ multiplex PCR, while TCRdb's copy carries only in-frame clones and drops some. V and J calls and clone size are those listed in that table; D and trimming were worked out from the DNA. The profile shows about 280,000 clones, 85% of them singletons. The CDR3 consists of 15 residues. The V gene's germline CDR1 is SGHRS and CDR2 YFSETQ. V lost 5 bases and J lost 0; bases outside the gene matches: 5. Sequenced sample: peripheral blood. This TCR came from a human donor in a cohort sampled during active COVID-19. The chain has TRBV5-1 and TRBJ2-7; 10 nucleotides match TRBD1. The DNA of the CDR3 is TGCGCCAGCAGATGGACAGGGGGGCCCTCCTACGAGCAGTACTTC. It is translated as CASRWTGGPSYEQYF.